This is a list of T cell receptor beta chains from one sample in a study of blood T cell repertoires in COVID-19. Measured with immunoSEQ multiplex PCR; TCRdb has only the in-frame clones, and not every one. The sample contains hundreds of thousands of clones, about nine tenths of which appear only once. Sequencing was carried out using peripheral blood. These receptors all come from a woman aged 70-85 years with COVID-19, enrolled during active disease. Each CDR3 is given with its conserved first and last residue. The D gene is left open where the match is weak. Expanded clones are given a class, and other clones once, few, many or no size at all.

abundance | len | j_gene | d_gene | v_gene | CDR3nt | CDR3aa
- | 15 | TRBJ1-1 | - | TRBV29-1 | TGCAGCGTCGCTAAGCCCCTAGCAGGCATCTCTGAAGCTTTCTTT | CSVAKPLAGISEAFF
- | 13 | TRBJ1-1 | - | TRBV6-5 | TGTGCCACAGCCACGTCCGGGTTCACTGAAGCTTTCTTT | CATATSGFTEAFF
few | 16 | TRBJ1-1 | - | TRBV5-6 | TGTGCCAGCAGCTTGGTCAGCCGAGGGATGAACACTGAAGCTTTCTTT | CASSLVSRGMNTEAFF
- | 12 | TRBJ1-2 | - | TRBV10-2 | TGCGCCAGCAGTCCGGACAGCTATGGCTACACCTTC | CASSPDSYGYTF
- | 18 | TRBJ2-5 | TRBD1 | TRBV5-6 | TGTGCCAGCGGTTTCGGGACAGGGTGGTTGGGGTACCAAGAGACCCAGTACTTC | CASGFGTGWLGYQETQYF
- | 14 | TRBJ1-1 | TRBD1 | TRBV2 | TGTGCCAGCACCTCGGGACAGGTGACCTTTGAAGCTTTCTTT | CASTSGQVTFEAFF
once | 13 | TRBJ1-2 | TRBD1 | TRBV7-8 | TGTGCCAGCAGCGGGACACAGGGGTATGGCTACACCTTC | CASSGTQGYGYTF
- | 12 | TRBJ1-5 | - | TRBV21-1 | TGTGCCAGCAGCAATATGAATCAGCCCCAGCATTTT | CASSNMNQPQHF
- | 14 | TRBJ2-7 | - | TRBV2 | TGTGCCAGCAGGGTTTTCGACACTTCCTACGAGCAGTACTTC | CASRVFDTSYEQYF
- | 13 | TRBJ1-2 | - | TRBV5-1 | TGCGCCAGCAGCTTTAACCCCGGGGATGGCTACACCTTC | CASSFNPGDGYTF
- | 17 | TRBJ1-6 | TRBD1 | TRBV6-1 | TGTGCCAGCAGTGAAGCTCGGGGGCAGGGGGTGTATTCACCCCTCCACTTT | CASSEARGQGVYSPLHF
once | 17 | TRBJ1-2 | - | TRBV4-2 | TGTGCCAGCAGCCAAGATGGTCAGGGCCCCTATAACTATGGCTACACCTTC | CASSQDGQGPYNYGYTF
- | 15 | TRBJ1-2 | - | TRBV11-1 | TGTGCCAGCAGCCCAACCGGGTTAGCTAACTATGGCTACACCTTC | CASSPTGLANYGYTF
- | 15 | TRBJ1-5 | - | TRBV7-2 | TGTGCCAGCAGCTTATGGGTAGGGGCTTATCAGCCCCAGCATTTT | CASSLWVGAYQPQHF
- | 15 | TRBJ2-2 | TRBD1 | TRBV27 | TGTGCCAGCAGTCCGGACAGGGTCAACACCGGGGAGCTGTTTTTT | CASSPDRVNTGELFF